The entry below gives a single TCR beta chain sequence along with its context. Its antigen is currently unknown. This sample was taken from a study of T cell repertoires in cytomegalovirus infection. About the study: A matching HLA type, together with CMV infection, was signaled by public TCR beta signatures.

Study outcomes and limitations: HLA-C-restricted TCR beta clonotypes specific for CMV led the ex vivo response. Carriers of CMV plus the relevant HLA were identified by cumulative public TCR beta family frequency.

Each CDR3 protein gets one entry after TCRdb re-called the reads with MiXCR. Here the sample spans fewer than 350,000 distinct CDR3 sequences, around 9.5% being singletons. Material: PBMCs. The TCR sequence derives from a human donor in good health (CMV status not recorded). Some clones in this sample may be carry-over from other donors' samples.

CDR3 in amino acids: CSALQRTGRYEQYF. CDR3 DNA: TGCAGTGCCCTTCAAAGGACAGGGCGATACGAGCAGTACTTC. The chain joins TRBV20-1 to TRBJ2-7; 8 bases align to TRBD1. From germline, CDR1 is DFQATT and CDR2 SNEGSKA (reference sequence). The CDR3 length is 14 residues. Germline trimming cut 6 bases from V and 4 bases from J; bases unmatched to any gene: 11.